Below, 13 T cell receptor beta chains from the same sample are listed, as sequenced in a study of T cell repertoires in cytomegalovirus infection. Their target antigens are unknown. TCRdb redid the calling of the reads with MiXCR, one entry per CDR3 protein. This table has about 890,000 distinct CDR3 sequences, approximately 30% appearing once. The source was cultured CD8+ T cells from PBMCs, collected from culture after CMV antigen stimulation. The source of these receptors is a human donor in good health (CMV status not recorded). Some clones in this sample may be carry-over from other donors' samples.

The gene calls are TRBV2 and TRBJ2-2, with D unclear. V dropped 7 bases and J dropped 4 bases, with 7 bases sitting between them. The CDR3 spans 12 residues. Looked up from germline, CDR1 is SNHLY and CDR2 is FYNNEI. CDR3 amino acids: CASKESTGELFF. The CDR3 DNA follows: TGTGCCAGCAAAGAGTCCACCGGGGAGCTGTTTTTT.

Relative to its sample, this clonotype is medium-sized. The chain joins TRBV28 to TRBJ2-5, with TRBD1 matching over 9 bases. The CDR3 loop spans 16 amino acids. The ends lost 0 bases at V and 4 bases at J; junction bases unmatched: 6. Germline assignment: CDR1 MDHEN and CDR2 SYDVKM. CDR3 in DNA: TGTGCCAGCAGTTTATGGGACAGGGGATCGGGAGAGACCCAGTACTTC. Translation: CASSLWDRGSGETQYF.

This clonotype was counted at least ten times. This chain links TRBV7-6 with TRBJ1-6; D possibly corresponds to TRBD1 (5 bases). Germline CDR1 reads SGHVS; CDR2 reads FNYEAQ. Trimming shortened V by 5 bases and J by 6 bases, and 11 bases separated the two germline ends. There are 14 residues in the CDR3. This chain's CDR3 is CASSPPGGNSPLHF. CDR3 coding DNA: TGTGCCAGCAGCCCCCCCGGGGGTAATTCACCCCTCCACTTT.

The rearrangement joins TRBV6-2 or TRBV6-3 to TRBJ2-7; D possibly matches TRBD1 or TRBD2 (5 bases each). The CDR3 has 12 amino acids. Germline V CDR1 and CDR2: MNHEY, SVGEGT. The CDR3 coding sequence is TGTGCCAGCAGTTCATCCGGGACCGAAGTAGTCGTC. This encodes CASSSSGTEVVV.

This clonotype turned up a few times. This chain joins TRBV10-2 and TRBJ1-3; a possible D gene is TRBD1 (5 bases). V lost 0 bases, J lost 5 bases, and 11 bases lay in between. Germline V gives CDR1 WSHSY, CDR2 SAAADI. This CDR3 contains 15 residues. The CDR3 sequence is CASSESGQGRNTIYF. DNA of the CDR3: TGCGCCAGCAGTGAGTCAGGGCAGGGCAGAAACACCATATATTTT.

This chain joins TRBV6-4 and TRBJ2-3; 9 positions agree with TRBD2. The V gene end was trimmed by 0 bases and the J gene end by 7 bases; junction bases not matched to a gene: 14. The CDR3 covers 18 residues. In germline, CDR1 is MRHNA, CDR2 SNTAGT. This CDR3 is CASSDSIGGGAPLYTQYF. The CDR3 DNA follows: TGTGCCAGCAGTGACTCGATTGGCGGGGGGGCGCCATTATATACGCAGTATTTT.

This sequence joins TRBV5-4 and TRBJ2-3, with no clear D. V was pared by 4 bases and J by 7 bases, with 10 bases between. This CDR3 region has 12 residues. CDR1 and CDR2 from the germline V gene are SGHNT and YYREEE (reference sequence). The CDR3 region has the DNA TGTGCCAGCAGCGAGGAGCAGCATACGCAGTATTTT. Its translation: CASSEEQHTQYF.

The table lists this clonotype with many counts. The rearrangement uses TRBV7-9 and TRBJ2-1; D is unclear. This CDR3 spans 11 amino acids. Germline V gives CDR1 SEHNR, CDR2 FQNEAQ (reference sequence). With 5 bases removed from V and 10 bases from J, the gap between germline ends came to 9 bases. The CDR3 reads CASSLPGEQFF. The CDR3 nucleotides read TGTGCCAGCAGCCTCCCCGGGGAGCAGTTCTTC.

This clonotype has only a few counts. This rearrangement joins TRBV12-3 or TRBV12-4 to TRBJ2-7, with a weak D call TRBD1 (6 bases). The CDR3 extends over 12 amino acids. V gave up 1 base and J gave up 5 bases, with 6 bases separating them. This chain's CDR3 is CASSLGDNEQYF. CDR3 bases: TGTGCCAGCAGTTTAGGGGACAACGAGCAGTACTTC.

The chain joins TRBV6-6 to TRBJ2-7; 10 bases map to TRBD2. The germline V gene encodes CDR1 MNHNY and CDR2 SVGAGI (reference sequence). CDR3 size: 15 residues. Trimming at V came to 2 bases and at J to 3 bases, leaving 4 bases not matched to a gene. The CDR3 region is CASSYGLAGDYEQYF. DNA for the CDR3: TGTGCCAGCAGTTACGGTCTAGCGGGGGACTACGAGCAGTACTTC.

As regards this clonotype: This sequence may be a read error, since a much larger clone differs from it by one base. The chain is built from TRBV7-8 and TRBJ1-1; no clear D. Per germline, CDR1 SGHVS and CDR2 FQNEAQ. This CDR3 has 12 residues. CDR3 nucleotides: TGTGTCAGCAGCCCGAAGAACACTGAAGCTTTCTTT. This translates into CVSSPKNTEAFF. The complete variable domain, with remaining parts taken from reference TRBV7-8 and TRBJ1-1, reads GAGVSQSPRYKVAKRGQDVALRCDPISGHVSLFWYQQALGQGPEFLTYFQNEAQLDKSGLPSDRFFAERPEGSVSTLKIQRTQQEDSAVYLCVSSPKNTEAFFGQGTRLTVV.

The sample holds a few counts of this clonotype. The chain has TRBV7-9 and TRBJ2-1, with D uncertain. The V and J ends lost 3 bases and 10 bases respectively, with 10 bases between them. Germline V gene lookup returns CDR1 SEHNR and CDR2 FQNEAQ (reference sequence). The CDR3 runs 12 residues. For the CDR3, the DNA is TGTGCCAGCAGCTTGGGCATTATGGAGCAGTTCTTC. Translation: CASSLGIMEQFF. Variable domain in full (rest from reference TRBV7-9 and TRBJ2-1): DTGVSQNPRHKITKRGQNVTFRCDPISEHNRLYWYRQTLGQGPEFLTYFQNEAQLEKSRLLSDRFSAERPKGSFSTLEIQRTEQGDSAMYLCASSLGIMEQFFGPGTRLTVL.

Points on this clonotype: One end of the junction varies from germline; a read error may be responsible. The chain combines TRBV7-9 with TRBJ2-7; D is possibly TRBD1 (6 bases). The length of the CDR3 is 18 residues. Germline V gene sequence: CDR1 SEHNR, CDR2 FQNEAQ (reference sequence). The CDR3 DNA follows: TGTGTCAGCAGCGCACGAACCGCGGGTCAGGGGTTTATCGACGAGCAGTACTTC. Protein sequence: CVSSARTAGQGFIDEQYF.